The 17 T cell receptor beta chains reported below all come from one sample, sequenced in a study of beta chain features in type 1 diabetes. All of the isolated RNA was reverse transcribed, so expressed TCRB transcripts were sequenced. Here immunoSEQ multiplex PCR was the method, and the copy in TCRdb shows in-frame clones only, minus some. This sample has 150,000 to 200,000 clones, with about 13% found just once. The sequencing input was central memory CD4+ T cells from blood. The receptors here all came from a woman aged 18-29 years in good health.

The V gene is TRBV4-2, the J gene TRBJ2-1; 12 nucleotides match TRBD2. J was trimmed by 4 bases and V by 0 bases; bases with no gene match: 7. CDR1 LGHNA and CDR2 YNFKEQ come from the germline V gene. This CDR3 region has 18 residues. CDR3 DNA: TGTGCCAGCAGCCAAGATCCCTCTAGCGGGAGGGGATACAATGAGCAGTTCTTC. It is translated as CASSQDPSSGRGYNEQFF.

The J gene is TRBJ1-1, the V gene TRBV2; 9 bases agree with TRBD1. The CDR3 runs to 14 residues. Germline lookup yields CDR1 SNHLY and CDR2 FYNNEI. The V and J ends lost 7 bases and 3 bases, in that order; junction bases with no gene match: 6. CDR3 sequence: CASTADRGDTEAFF. As DNA, the CDR3 is TGTGCCAGCACTGCGGACAGGGGCGACACTGAAGCTTTCTTT.

The V and J genes are TRBV7-9 and TRBJ2-7; possibly TRBD1 for D (6 bases). This CDR3 spans 12 amino acids. Trimming removed 3 bases at V and 5 bases at J, with 8 bases between. Germline V lookup: CDR1 SEHNR, CDR2 FQNEAQ (reference sequence). The CDR3 spells CASSFAGDEQYF. The CDR3 bases are TGTGCCAGCAGCTTCGCAGGGGACGAGCAGTACTTC.

This clone appeared a few times. V usage is TRBV2 and J usage is TRBJ1-2, with D unclear. This CDR3 has 14 amino acids. Germline V lookup: CDR1 SNHLY, CDR2 FYNNEI. V was shortened by 4 bases and J by 2 bases, with 11 bases between the two germline ends. CDR3 region: CASSATRVNYGYTF. The CDR3 nucleotides read TGTGCCAGCAGTGCGACGAGGGTAAACTATGGCTACACCTTC.

The genes are TRBV23-1 and TRBJ2-7, with D possibly TRBD1 on 5 matching bases. TRBV23-1 counts as an open reading frame of uncertain function. V was shortened by 2 bases and J by 0 bases, with 17 bases between the two germline ends. The CDR3 is 17 residues long. CDR3 nucleotides: TGCGCCAGCAGTCAAAACGGTGAAGACAGCACCTCCTACGAGCAGTACTTC. Translating gives CASSQNGEDSTSYEQYF.

The V gene is TRBV28, the J gene TRBJ1-4, with 8 bases aligning to TRBD1. There are 13 residues in the CDR3. Germline trimming cut 5 bases from V and 8 bases from J; bases unmatched to any gene: 4. Germline V gene lookup returns CDR1 MDHEN and CDR2 SYDVKM. The CDR3 loop is CASSPGDREKLFF. The CDR3 nucleotides are TGTGCCAGCAGTCCCGGGGACAGGGAAAAACTGTTTTTT.

This clone was seen only a few times. The chain carries TRBV10-2 and TRBJ1-5; D is ambiguous. CDR3 size: 14 residues. With 3 bases removed from V and 2 bases from J, the gap between germline ends came to 8 bases. In germline, CDR1 is WSHSY, CDR2 SAAADI. CDR3 DNA: TGCGCCAGCAGTGAATTCGGGGGCAATCAGCCCCAGCATTTT. Translating gives CASSEFGGNQPQHF.

This clone was observed a few times. This chain connects TRBV6-6 to TRBJ2-7, with D maybe TRBD1 (5 bases). V was clipped by 4 bases and J by 7 bases, with 8 bases between them. CDR1 and CDR2 from the germline V gene are MNHNY and SVGAGI (reference sequence). There are 11 residues in the CDR3. The CDR3 spells CASSWRQEQYF. CDR3 nucleotides: TGTGCCAGCAGTTGGAGACAGGAGCAGTACTTC.

The chain recombines TRBV9 with TRBJ2-1, with D unclear. Germline V CDR1 and CDR2: SGDLS, YYNGEE. The germline V and J ends were trimmed by 3 bases and 4 bases, with 8 bases remaining between them. CDR3 size: 13 residues. The CDR3 region is CASSGATYNEQFF. The CDR3 DNA sequence: TGTGCCAGCAGCGGAGCTACGTACAATGAGCAGTTCTTC.

This clone was seen once. This chain joins TRBV5-1 and TRBJ2-7; D is unclear. Germline CDR1 is SGHRS and CDR2 is YFSETQ. The V end was cut by 3 bases, the J end by 6 bases, with 10 bases between. This CDR3 contains 12 residues. The CDR3 region is CASSSGSFEQYF. CDR3 in DNA: TGCGCCAGCAGCTCCGGGTCTTTCGAGCAGTACTTC.

In this sample, this clone turned up once. V is TRBV6-6 and J is TRBJ1-5, with a tentative D call TRBD1 (5 bases). V was clipped by 7 bases and J by 0 bases, with 16 bases between them. This CDR3 has 16 amino acids. Germline CDR1 and CDR2: MNHNY and SVGAGI (reference sequence). CDR3 in amino acids: CASNAGVGGSNQPQHF. The DNA for the CDR3 is TGTGCCAGCAACGCTGGGGTCGGGGGTAGCAATCAGCCCCAGCATTTT.

This clone was seen more than once but under ten times. The chain combines TRBV4-1 with TRBJ2-6, with 9 positions matching TRBD1. This CDR3 contains 19 residues. Trimming at V came to 0 bases and at J to 0 bases, leaving 6 bases not matched to a gene. From germline, CDR1 is MGHRA and CDR2 YSYEKL. DNA for the CDR3: TGCGCCAGCAGCCAAGATCCGGGACAGGGCGCCTCTGGGGCCAACGTCCTGACTTTC. Protein product: CASSQDPGQGASGANVLTF.

This chain uses TRBV28 with TRBJ1-1, with a possible D match to TRBD1 (6 bases). There are 14 residues in the CDR3. CDR1 is MDHEN and CDR2 is SYDVKM in the germline V gene. V was trimmed by 7 bases and J by 0 bases, leaving 12 bases between them. The CDR3, as DNA: TGTGCCAGCACCTCTCCAGGGGTGAACACTGAAGCTTTCTTT. The encoded protein is CASTSPGVNTEAFF.

V is TRBV16 and J is TRBJ2-7; 7 bases are shared with TRBD1. Trimming cost V 4 bases and J 10 bases; bases outside gene matches: 4. There are 11 residues in the CDR3. Germline lookup yields CDR1 KGHSY and CDR2 FQNENV. CDR3 DNA: TGTGCCAGCAGCCCGGACAGGAGTCAGTACTTC. It yields the protein CASSPDRSQYF.

This clone came up a few times. The CDR3 region has the DNA TGTGCCAGCGGTAGACAGAGCTCCTACGAGCAGTACTTC. Amino acid sequence: CASGRQSSYEQYF. The V gene is TRBV5-4, the J gene TRBJ2-7, with TRBD1 as a possible D gene (5 bases). This CDR3 has 13 amino acids. Trimming left V 7 bases short and J 0 bases short, with 11 bases between. CDR1 SGHNT and CDR2 YYREEE come from the germline V gene (reference sequence).

The sample holds a few counts of this clone. The chain recombines TRBV29-1 with TRBJ1-2; D ambiguous. V was trimmed by 2 bases and J by 8 bases, leaving 15 bases between them. The germline gives CDR1 SQVTM, CDR2 ANQGSEA. The CDR3 totals 13 residues. The CDR3 region is CSVEFVRGNGYTF. In DNA, the CDR3 is TGCAGCGTTGAATTTGTTCGAGGGAACGGCTACACCTTC. Using reference TRBV29-1 and TRBJ1-2 for the parts outside the CDR3, the full variable domain is SAVISQKPSRDICQRGTSLTIQCQVDSQVTMMFWYRQQPGQSLTLIATANQGSEATYESGFVIDKFPISRPNLTFSTLTVSNMSPEDSSIYLCSVEFVRGNGYTFGSGTRLTVV.

This clone has a handful of counts. V and J are TRBV5-1 and TRBJ1-2; 8 bases agree with TRBD1. V lost 7 bases, J lost 8 bases, and 7 bases stayed unmatched. Per germline, CDR1 SGHRS and CDR2 YFSETQ. The CDR3 contains 12 residues. The CDR3 DNA reads as TGCGCCAGCGGACGGGACAGGAGCGGCTACACCTTC. This encodes CASGRDRSGYTF.